Listed below are T cell receptor beta chains from one sample, sequenced in a study of CD8+CD57+ T cells in acquired aplastic anemia. TCRdb reprocessed the reads with MiXCR, giving one entry per CDR3 protein. The table shows 150,000 to 200,000 distinct CDR3 sequences, with 40% to 55% occurring only once. Sequenced material: sorted CD4+, CD8+, or CD8+CD57+ T cells (not recorded which) from PBMCs. Receptors were obtained from a human donor in good health. Both conserved end residues are part of each CDR3. The D gene is left open where the match is weak. Expanded clones get a size class; other rows say once, few or many, or leave the size out.

>NA|NA|TRBJ2-5|TRBV20-1
TGCAGTGCTAGGGGTGGGGAAAACAGGGAGACCCAGTACTTC
CSARGGENRETQYF
>many|NA|TRBJ2-6|TRBV4-2
TGTGCCAGCAGCCAAGACGGGGCCAACGTCCTGACTTTC
CASSQDGANVLTF
>once|NA|TRBJ2-1|TRBV25-1
TGTGCCAGCAGTGAATATAGGGTGAGCTCCTACAATGAGCAGTTCTTC
CASSEYRVSSYNEQFF
>few|NA|TRBJ2-1|TRBV7-9
TGTGCCAGCAGCTTAGACCCAACCGAGCAGTTCTTC
CASSLDPTEQFF
>NA|NA|TRBJ1-1|TRBV7-2
TGTGCCAGCAGACTAGGACCGAACACTGAAGCTTTCTTT
CASRLGPNTEAFF
>few|NA|TRBJ2-7|TRBV20-1
TGCAGTGCTAGCACTGGCTACGAGCAGTACTTC
CSASTGYEQYF
>NA|NA|TRBJ1-1|TRBV18
TGTGCCAGCTTACGACACCCGAACACTGAAGCTTTCTTT
CASLRHPNTEAFF
>NA|NA|TRBJ2-3|TRBV4-3
TGCGCCAGCAGCCAAGATCCCCCGGGGGAGAGATTAGATACGCAGTATTTT
CASSQDPPGERLDTQYF
>NA|NA|TRBJ2-5|TRBV24-1
TGTGCCACCAGTGATTTAGGGGGAAAAGAGACCCAGTACTTC
CATSDLGGKETQYF
>NA|TRBD1|TRBJ2-3|TRBV24-1
TGTGCCACCAGTGGTTGGGACAGCGAACATATAGATACGCAGTATTTT
CATSGWDSEHIDTQYF
>NA|NA|TRBJ2-1|TRBV7-2
TGTGCCAGCAGCTTATCTCGCTACAATGAGCAGTTCTTC
CASSLSRYNEQFF
>NA|TRBD1|TRBJ1-1|TRBV7-3
TGTGCCAGCAGCCGGACAGGTAACACTGAAGCTTTCTTT
CASSRTGNTEAFF
>many|NA|TRBJ2-2|TRBV9
TGTGCCAGCAGCGTGAGAGGGTCCACCGGGGAGCTGTTTTTT
CASSVRGSTGELFF
>NA|NA|TRBJ1-3|TRBV2
TGTGCCAGCAGATTCGACAGTCCCTCTGGAAACACCATATATTTT
CASRFDSPSGNTIYF
>once|NA|TRBJ1-2|TRBV2
TGTGCCAGCAGTGGAGGTTCTGGCTACACCTTC
CASSGGSGYTF
>few|NA|TRBJ2-5|TRBV7-9
TGTGCCAGCAGCTGGACTAGGGGGAACCCCCGAGAGACCCAGTACTTC
CASSWTRGNPRETQYF
>many|TRBD2|TRBJ2-7|TRBV20-1
TGCAGTGCTAGACCCGCCCTGACTAGCGGGATATACGAGCAGTACTTC
CSARPALTSGIYEQYF
>NA|NA|TRBJ1-5|TRBV19
TGTGCCAGTAGTATAGATGTACGGGGGGATCAGCCCCAGCATTTT
CASSIDVRGDQPQHF
>NA|NA|TRBJ2-7|TRBV6-1
TGTGCCAGCTACCGGAACGAGCAGTACTTC
CASYRNEQYF
>once|TRBD1|TRBJ1-2|TRBV7-9
TGTGCCAGCAGCCCTTTCGGACAGGGCGGCTACACCTTC
CASSPFGQGGYTF
>NA|NA|TRBJ2-7|TRBV6-1
TGTGCCAGCACCGCCGCGCTAGCGAACTCCTACGAGCAGTACTTC
CASTAALANSYEQYF
>many|NA|TRBJ1-2|TRBV7-2
TGTGCCAGCAGCCAAACCTCCTATGGCTACACCTTC
CASSQTSYGYTF
>NA|NA|TRBJ2-5|TRBV29-1
TGCAGCACAGGACAGCAATTGGGGGAGACCCAGTACTTC
CSTGQQLGETQYF
>NA|TRBD2|TRBJ2-7|TRBV10-1
TGTGCCAGCAGTTACGGGGGAGGGCCCTACGAGCAGTACTTC
CASSYGGGPYEQYF
>NA|NA|TRBJ1-4|TRBV24-1
TGTGCCACCAGCTTACGCAATAATGAAAAACTGTTTTTT
CATSLRNNEKLFF
>many|NA|TRBJ2-1|TRBV20-1
TGCAGTGCTAGACTAAGGGCGGGACCCTCCTACAATGAGCAGTTCTTC
CSARLRAGPSYNEQFF
>NA|NA|TRBJ2-1|TRBV28
TGTGCCAGCAGTTTTTATAAACGCCATTGGGGTGAGCAGTTCTTC
CASSFYKRHWGEQFF